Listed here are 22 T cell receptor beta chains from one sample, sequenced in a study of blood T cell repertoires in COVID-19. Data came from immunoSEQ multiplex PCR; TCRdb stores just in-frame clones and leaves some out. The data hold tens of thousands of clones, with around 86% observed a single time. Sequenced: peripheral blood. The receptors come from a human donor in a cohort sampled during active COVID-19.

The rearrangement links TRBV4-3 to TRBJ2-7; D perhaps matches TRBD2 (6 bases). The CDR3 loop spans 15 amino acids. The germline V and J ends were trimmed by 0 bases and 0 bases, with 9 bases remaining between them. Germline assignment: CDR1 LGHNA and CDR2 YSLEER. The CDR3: CASSQDPGDSYEQYF. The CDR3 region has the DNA TGCGCCAGCAGCCAAGATCCGGGGGACTCCTACGAGCAGTACTTC.

The CDR3, as DNA: TGTGCCATCAGCGATCCTAGCGGCCAAGAGACCCAGTACTTC. Encoded protein: CAISDPSGQETQYF. The V and J genes are TRBV10-3 and TRBJ2-5; 7 nucleotides agree with TRBD2. There are 14 residues in the CDR3. The J segment lost 1 base and the V segment lost 6 bases, leaving 5 bases of the junction unmatched. Germline lookup yields CDR1 ENHRY and CDR2 SYGVKD.

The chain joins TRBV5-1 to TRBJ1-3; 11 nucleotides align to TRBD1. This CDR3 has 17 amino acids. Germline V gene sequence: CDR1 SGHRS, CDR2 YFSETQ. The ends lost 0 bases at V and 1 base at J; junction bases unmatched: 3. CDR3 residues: CASSLGGTGGSGNTIYF. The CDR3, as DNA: TGCGCCAGCAGCTTGGGAGGGACAGGGGGATCTGGAAACACCATATATTTT.

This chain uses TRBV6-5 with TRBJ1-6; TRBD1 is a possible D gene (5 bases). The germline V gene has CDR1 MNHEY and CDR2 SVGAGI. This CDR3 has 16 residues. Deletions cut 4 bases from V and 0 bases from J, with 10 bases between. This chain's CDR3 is CASSSQANSYNSPLHF. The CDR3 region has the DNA TGTGCCAGCAGTTCACAGGCGAACTCCTATAATTCACCCCTCCACTTT.

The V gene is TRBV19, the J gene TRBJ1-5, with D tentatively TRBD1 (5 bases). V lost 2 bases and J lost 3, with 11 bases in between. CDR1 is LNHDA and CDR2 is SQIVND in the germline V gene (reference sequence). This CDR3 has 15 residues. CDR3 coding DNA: TGTGCCAGTAGTATAACCGGGGGTTCCAATCAGCCCCAGCATTTT. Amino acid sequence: CASSITGGSNQPQHF.

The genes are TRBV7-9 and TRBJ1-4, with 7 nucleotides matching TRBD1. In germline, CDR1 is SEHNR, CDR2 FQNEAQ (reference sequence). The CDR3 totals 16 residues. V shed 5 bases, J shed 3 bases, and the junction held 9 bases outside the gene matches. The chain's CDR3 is CASSATGVRANEKLFF. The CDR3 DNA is TGTGCCAGCAGCGCAACAGGGGTGAGGGCTAATGAAAAACTGTTTTTT.

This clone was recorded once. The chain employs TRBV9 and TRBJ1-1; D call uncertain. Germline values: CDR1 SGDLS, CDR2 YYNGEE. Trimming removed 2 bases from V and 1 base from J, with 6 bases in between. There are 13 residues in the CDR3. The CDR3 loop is CASSVAGNTEAFF. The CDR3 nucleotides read TGTGCCAGCAGCGTGGCAGGGAACACTGAAGCTTTCTTT. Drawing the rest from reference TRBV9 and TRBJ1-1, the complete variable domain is DSGVTQTPKHLITATGQRVTLRCSPRSGDLSVYWYQQSLDQGLQFLIQYYNGEERAKGNILERFSAQQFPDLHSELNLSSLELGDSALYFCASSVAGNTEAFFGQGTRLTVV.

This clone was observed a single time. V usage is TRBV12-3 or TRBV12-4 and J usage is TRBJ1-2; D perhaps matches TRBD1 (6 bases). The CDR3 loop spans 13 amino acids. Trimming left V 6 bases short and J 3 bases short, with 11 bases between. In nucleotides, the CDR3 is TGTGCCAGCAGCCAACAGGGACACTATGGCTACACCTTC. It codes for CASSQQGHYGYTF.

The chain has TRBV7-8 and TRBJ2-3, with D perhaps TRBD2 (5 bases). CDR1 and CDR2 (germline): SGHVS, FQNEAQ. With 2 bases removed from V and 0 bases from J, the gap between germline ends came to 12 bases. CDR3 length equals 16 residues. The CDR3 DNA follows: TGTGCCAGCAGCTTATTATCCAGCGGTAGCACAGATACGCAGTATTTT. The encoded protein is CASSLLSSGSTDTQYF.

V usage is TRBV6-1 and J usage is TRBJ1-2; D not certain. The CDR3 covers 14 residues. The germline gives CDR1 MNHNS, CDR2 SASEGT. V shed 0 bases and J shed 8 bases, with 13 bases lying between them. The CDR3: CASSEASEAEGYTF. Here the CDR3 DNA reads TGTGCCAGCAGTGAAGCGAGTGAGGCAGAAGGCTACACCTTC.

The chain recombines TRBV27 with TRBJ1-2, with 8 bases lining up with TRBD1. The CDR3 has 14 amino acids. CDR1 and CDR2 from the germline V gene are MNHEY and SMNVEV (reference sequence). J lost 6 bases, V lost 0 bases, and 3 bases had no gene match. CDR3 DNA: TGTGCCAGCAGTTTATCGAACAGGGGGGATGGCTACACCTTC. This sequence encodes CASSLSNRGDGYTF.

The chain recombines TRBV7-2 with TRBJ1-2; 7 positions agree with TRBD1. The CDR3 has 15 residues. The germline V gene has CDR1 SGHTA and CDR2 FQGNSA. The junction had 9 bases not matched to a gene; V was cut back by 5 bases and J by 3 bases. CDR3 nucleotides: TGTGCCAGCAGCCACAGACAGGGTTTTGACTATGGCTACACCTTC. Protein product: CASSHRQGFDYGYTF.

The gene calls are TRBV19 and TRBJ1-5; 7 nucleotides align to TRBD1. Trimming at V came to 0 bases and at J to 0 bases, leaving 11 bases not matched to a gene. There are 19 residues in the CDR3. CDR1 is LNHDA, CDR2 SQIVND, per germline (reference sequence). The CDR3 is CASSIDSRQGFYSNQPQHF. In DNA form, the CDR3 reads TGTGCCAGTAGTATAGATTCCCGACAGGGCTTCTATAGCAATCAGCCCCAGCATTTT.

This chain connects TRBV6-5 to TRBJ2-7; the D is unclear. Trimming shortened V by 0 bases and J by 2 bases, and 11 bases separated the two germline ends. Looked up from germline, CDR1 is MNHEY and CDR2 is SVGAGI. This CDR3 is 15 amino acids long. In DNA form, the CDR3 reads TGTGCCAGCAGTTACTCGCAGGCCGAAGCCTACGAGCAGTACTTC. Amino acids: CASSYSQAEAYEQYF.

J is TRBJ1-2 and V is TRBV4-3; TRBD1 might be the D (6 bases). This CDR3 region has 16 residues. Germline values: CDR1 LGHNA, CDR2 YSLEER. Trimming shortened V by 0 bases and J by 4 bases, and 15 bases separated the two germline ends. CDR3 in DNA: TGCGCCAGCAGCCAAGATCGGGCAGGGGCTCCCTATGGCTACACCTTC. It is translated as CASSQDRAGAPYGYTF.

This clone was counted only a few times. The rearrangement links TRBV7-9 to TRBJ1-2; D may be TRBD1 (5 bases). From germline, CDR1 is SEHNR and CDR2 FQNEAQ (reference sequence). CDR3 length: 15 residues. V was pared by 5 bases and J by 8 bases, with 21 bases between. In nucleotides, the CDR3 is TGTGCCAGCAGCCAAGTAGGGACTCCGCCGCGGGGCTACACCTTC. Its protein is CASSQVGTPPRGYTF.

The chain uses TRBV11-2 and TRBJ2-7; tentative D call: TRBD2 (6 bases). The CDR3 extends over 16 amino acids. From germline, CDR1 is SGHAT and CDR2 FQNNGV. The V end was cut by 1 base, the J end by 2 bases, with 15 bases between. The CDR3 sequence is CASSLGRGMGTYEQYF. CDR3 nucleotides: TGTGCCAGCAGCTTAGGGCGCGGGATGGGAACCTACGAGCAGTACTTC.

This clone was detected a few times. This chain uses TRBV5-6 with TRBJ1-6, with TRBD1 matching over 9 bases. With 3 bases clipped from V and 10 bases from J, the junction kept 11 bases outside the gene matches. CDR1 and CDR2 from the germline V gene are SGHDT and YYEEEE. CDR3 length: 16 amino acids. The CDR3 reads CASSSTGGDAGSPLHF. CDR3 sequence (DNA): TGTGCCAGCAGCTCGACAGGGGGGGACGCGGGGTCACCCCTCCACTTT.

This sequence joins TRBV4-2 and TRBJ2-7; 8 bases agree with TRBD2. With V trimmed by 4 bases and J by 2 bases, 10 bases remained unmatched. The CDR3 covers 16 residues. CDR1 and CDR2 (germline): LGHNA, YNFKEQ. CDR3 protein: CASSPVSGGAAYEQYF. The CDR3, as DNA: TGTGCCAGCAGCCCGGTAAGCGGGGGCGCTGCCTACGAGCAGTACTTC.

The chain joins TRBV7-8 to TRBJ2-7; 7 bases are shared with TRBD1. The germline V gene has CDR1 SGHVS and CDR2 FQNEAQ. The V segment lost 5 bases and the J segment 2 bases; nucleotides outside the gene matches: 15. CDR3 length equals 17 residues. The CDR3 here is CASSQGVLDRTAYEQYF. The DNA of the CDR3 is TGTGCCAGCAGCCAGGGGGTCTTGGACAGGACAGCCTACGAGCAGTACTTC.

DNA for the CDR3: TGTGCCAGCTCACCACCGAACTTAATACAGTACTTC. It specifies CASSPPNLIQYF. This chain connects TRBV18 to TRBJ2-7; D gene uncertain. This CDR3 region has 12 residues. CDR1 and CDR2 from the germline V gene are KGHSH and LQKENI. V lost 0 bases to trimming and J lost 10 bases, with 10 bases between them.

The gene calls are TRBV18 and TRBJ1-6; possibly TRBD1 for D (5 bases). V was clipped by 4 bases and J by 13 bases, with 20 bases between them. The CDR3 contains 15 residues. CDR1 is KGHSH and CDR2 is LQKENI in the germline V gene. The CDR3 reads CASSLNRLLLGPLHF. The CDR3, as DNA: TGTGCCAGCTCACTCAACAGGCTCCTCCTGGGCCCCCTCCACTTT.